This TCR beta chain originates from a study of blood T cell repertoires in COVID-19. In the original processing: Reference gene primer amplification in the assay estimated nucleated cell counts. The data were produced by immunoSEQ multiplex PCR, yet TCRdb's version contains in-frame clones alone and is incomplete. V and J calls and clone size are given by that table; D and trimming were obtained from the DNA. The profile shows roughly 120,000 clones, around three quarters of them singletons. The CDR3 is made up of 15 amino acids. V gave up 5 bases and J gave up 0 bases; unmatched junction bases: 3. Germline CDR1 and CDR2: MNHEY and SMNVEV (reference sequence).

J is TRBJ1-5 and V is TRBV27, with TRBD1 identical over 8 bases. The TCR comes from a human donor in a cohort sampled during active or convalescent COVID-19. The material sequenced was peripheral blood. CDR3 bases: TGTGCCAGCAGTAACAGGGGGTATAGCAATCAGCCCCAGCATTTT. It specifies CASSNRGYSNQPQHF.